This T cell receptor beta chain was identified in a study of blood T cell repertoires in COVID-19. Assay: immunoSEQ multiplex PCR; the TCRdb copy retains only in-frame clones and omits some. The data hold around 260,000 clones, with 85% observed a single time. This clone showed up just once. The specimen was peripheral blood. The receptor's source is a human donor in a cohort sampled during active COVID-19.

As DNA, the CDR3 is TGTGCCAGCGGACTAGCGAGACCCACCGGGGAGCTGTTTTTT. Protein product: CASGLARPTGELFF. The V call is TRBV27, the J call TRBJ2-2; TRBD2 matches 9 bases. This CDR3 has 14 residues. J gave up 4 bases and V 8 bases, and 5 bases lay outside the gene matches. Germline values: CDR1 MNHEY, CDR2 SMNVEV (reference sequence).